Below are 10 T cell receptor beta chains sequenced from a single sample in a study of neoadjuvant anti-PD-1 for oral cavity cancer. This table comes from immunoSEQ multiplex PCR, and its TCRdb copy is limited to in-frame clones, with some not included. The repertoire holds around 30,000 clones, with roughly 89% as singletons. Sequencing used PBMCs, obtained before nivolumab (anti-PD-1) treatment. Receptor source: a person between 35 and 79 years old with oral cavity squamous cell carcinoma.

V is TRBV6-5 and J is TRBJ1-3; D remains ambiguous. Germline-derived CDR1 and CDR2 are MNHEY and SVGAGI. The CDR3 length is 15 residues. Between the trimmed V and J ends, which lost 2 bases and 0 bases, there was a span of 8 bases. The CDR3 sequence is CASSYRGDSGNTIYF. DNA for the CDR3: TGTGCCAGCAGTTACCGCGGCGACTCTGGAAACACCATATATTTT.

The chain recombines TRBV19 with TRBJ1-1; D call uncertain. V lost 8 bases and J lost 3, with 13 bases in between. The CDR3 spans 13 residues. CDR1 and CDR2 (germline): LNHDA, SQIVND (reference sequence). This CDR3 is CASGGRIYTEAFF. As DNA, the CDR3 is TGTGCCAGTGGAGGTAGGATCTACACTGAAGCTTTCTTT.

The genes are TRBV2 and TRBJ2-3; 11 bases map to TRBD2. Germline loops: CDR1 SNHLY, CDR2 FYNNEI. CDR3 length equals 14 residues. Trimming at V came to 4 bases and at J to 4 bases, leaving 1 base not matched to a gene. The DNA for the CDR3 is TGTGCCAGCAGTGGGGGACTAGCGGCAGATACGCAGTATTTT. It yields the protein CASSGGLAADTQYF.

The CDR3 DNA sequence: TGTGCCAGCAGGTTGACAGGGTCCGGCGGCTACACCTTC. This codes for CASRLTGSGGYTF. V is TRBV6-5 and J is TRBJ1-2; TRBD1 aligns across 7 bases. The CDR3 consists of 13 residues. Germline CDR1 is MNHEY and CDR2 is SVGAGI. The trim removed 6 bases at V and 8 bases at J, leaving 9 bases unmatched.

The chain has TRBV2 and TRBJ1-6; D remains unclear. CDR3 length equals 16 residues. The germline V gene encodes CDR1 SNHLY and CDR2 FYNNEI. Trimming left V 2 bases short and J 0 bases short, with 8 bases between. The CDR3 DNA reads TGTGCCAGCAGTGAACGTATAAGCTCCTATAATTCACCCCTCCACTTT. Its protein product is CASSERISSYNSPLHF.

This clone was recorded a few times. The chain recombines TRBV11-2 with TRBJ1-3, with 9 nucleotides matching TRBD1. Germline V gene sequence: CDR1 SGHAT, CDR2 FQNNGV. V gave up 5 bases and J gave up 7 bases; unmatched junction bases: 9. The CDR3 consists of 15 residues. CDR3 sequence (DNA): TGTGCCAGCAGCATTAGGGGACAGGGTGGTAACACCATATATTTT. As protein: CASSIRGQGGNTIYF.

As concerns this clone: A junction end diverges from the germline sequence, so it may reflect a read error. The chain links TRBV7-2 to TRBJ1-2; 10 bases fit TRBD1. This CDR3 is 14 amino acids long. CDR1 is SGHTA, CDR2 FQGNSA, per germline. CDR3 protein: CASSLRQGAYDYTF. The DNA of the CDR3 is TGTGCCAGCAGCTTAAGACAGGGGGCCTATGACTACACCTTC. Full variable domain (rest looked up from reference TRBV7-2 and TRBJ1-2): GAGVSQSPSNKVTEKGKDVELRCDPISGHTALYWYRQSLGQGLEFLIYFQGNSAPDKSGLPSDRFSAERTGGSVSTLTIQRTQQEDSAVYLCASSLRQGAYDYTFGSGTRLTVV.

This clone occurred a few times. V is TRBV6-6 and J is TRBJ2-3; possibly TRBD1 for D (5 bases). This CDR3 has 13 amino acids. V dropped 2 bases and J dropped 4 bases, with 7 bases sitting between them. Germline V lookup: CDR1 MNHNY, CDR2 SVGAGI (reference sequence). The CDR3 nucleotides are TGTGCCAGCAGTTACCTAGGGGCAGATACGCAGTATTTT. It yields the protein CASSYLGADTQYF.

This clone was observed once. V and J are TRBV10-3 and TRBJ1-5; TRBD1 is a possible D gene (6 bases). Per germline, CDR1 ENHRY and CDR2 SYGVKD. With 3 bases removed from V and 6 bases from J, the gap between germline ends came to 9 bases. The CDR3 runs to 13 residues. Written as DNA, the CDR3 is TGTGCCATCAGTGACCCCAGGGGTCAGCCCCAGCATTTT. It codes for CAISDPRGQPQHF.

This chain connects TRBV4-1 to TRBJ2-6, with a possible D match to TRBD1 (5 bases). The length of the CDR3 is 18 residues. V was shortened by 0 bases and J by 4 bases, with 16 bases between the two germline ends. Germline V CDR1 and CDR2: MGHRA, YSYEKL. The CDR3 DNA is TGCGCCAGCAGCCAAGATCAGGGTAGTCCTCGGGGGGCCAACGTCCTGACTTTC. Translating it yields CASSQDQGSPRGANVLTF.